The subject of this entry is one T cell receptor beta chain. Its antigen is still unknown. This sample stems from a study of T-cell memory formation after mild COVID-19. Study at large: TCR clusters mostly belonged to single donors.

TCRdb analysed the 5' RACE reads with MiXCR anew, one entry per CDR3 protein. In the table there are 300,000 to 400,000 distinct CDR3 sequences, 20% to 25% of which are singletons. Study outcomes and limitations: CD4+ contracting clones were found mainly in CM and EM, and CD8+ ones in EMRA. A subset of responding clones appeared in pre-infection memory, suggesting cross-reactive memory joined. Later expanders leaned toward CD4+, whereas clones contracting from day 15 to 85 were balanced CD4/CD8.

The specimen sequenced was PBMCs or a T cell subset sorted from them (not recorded which). The origin of this receptor is an adult woman who had mild COVID-19 (a few samples of this study predate the infection). Cell type and time point are not known.

CDR3 DNA: TGTGCCAGCAGCCCCGAGACCTTGAACTGGGAGCTGTTTTTT. It translates to CASSPETLNWELFF. This rearrangement joins TRBV3-1 to TRBJ2-2; unclear D gene. The CDR3 is 14 residues long. The germline gives CDR1 LGHDT, CDR2 YNNKEL (reference sequence). The germline V and J ends were trimmed by 4 bases and 9 bases, with 15 bases remaining between them.